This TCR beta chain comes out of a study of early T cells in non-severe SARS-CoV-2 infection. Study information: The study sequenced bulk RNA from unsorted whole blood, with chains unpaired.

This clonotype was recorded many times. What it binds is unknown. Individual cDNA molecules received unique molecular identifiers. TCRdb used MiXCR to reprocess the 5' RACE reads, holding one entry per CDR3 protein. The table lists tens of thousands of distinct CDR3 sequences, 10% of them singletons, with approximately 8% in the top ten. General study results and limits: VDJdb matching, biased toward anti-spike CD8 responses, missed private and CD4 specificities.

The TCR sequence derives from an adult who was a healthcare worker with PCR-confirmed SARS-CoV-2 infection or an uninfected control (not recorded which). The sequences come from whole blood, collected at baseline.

The CDR3 here is CAWSVLGGATYEQYF. CDR3 DNA: TGTGCCTGGAGTGTACTTGGGGGAGCTACCTACGAGCAGTACTTC. V gene TRBV30 combines with J gene TRBJ2-7, with D tentatively TRBD1 or TRBD2 (5 bases each). Germline CDR1 GTSNPN, CDR2 SVGIG (reference sequence). This CDR3 contains 15 residues. Trimming removed 0 bases from V and 2 bases from J, with 14 bases in between.